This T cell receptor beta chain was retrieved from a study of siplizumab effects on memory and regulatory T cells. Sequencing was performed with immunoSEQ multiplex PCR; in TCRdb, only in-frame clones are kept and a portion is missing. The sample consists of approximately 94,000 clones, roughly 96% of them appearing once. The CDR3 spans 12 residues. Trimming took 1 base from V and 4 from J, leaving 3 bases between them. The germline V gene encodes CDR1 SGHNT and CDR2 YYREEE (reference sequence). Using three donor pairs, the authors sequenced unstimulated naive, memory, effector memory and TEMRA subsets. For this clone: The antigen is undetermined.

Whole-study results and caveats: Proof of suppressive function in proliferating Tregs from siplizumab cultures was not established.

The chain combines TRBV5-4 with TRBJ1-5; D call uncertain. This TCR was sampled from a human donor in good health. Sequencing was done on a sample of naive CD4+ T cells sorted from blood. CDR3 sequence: CASSLFNQPQHF. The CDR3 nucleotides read TGTGCCAGCAGCTTGTTTAATCAGCCCCAGCATTTT.